This T cell receptor beta chain was sequenced for a study of cytomegalovirus exposure and HLA in healthy donors. With 3 bases clipped from V and 8 bases from J, the junction kept 7 bases outside the gene matches. There are 14 residues in the CDR3. Germline CDR1 MRHNA, CDR2 SNTAGT. The PCR had 60 Vbeta and 13 Jbeta primers. Sequencing was performed with immunoSEQ multiplex PCR; in TCRdb, only in-frame clones are kept and a portion is missing. This table holds approximately 190,000 clones, 75% to 85% found once. The chain has TRBV6-4 and TRBJ2-1; TRBD2 matches 7 bases. The sample comprised PBMCs. This TCR came from a woman in her 30s in good health and CMV-seropositive. The CDR3 DNA reads TGTGCCAGCAGTGAAGCGAGTGGGGGGGATGAGCAGTTCTTC. Translating gives CASSEASGGDEQFF.